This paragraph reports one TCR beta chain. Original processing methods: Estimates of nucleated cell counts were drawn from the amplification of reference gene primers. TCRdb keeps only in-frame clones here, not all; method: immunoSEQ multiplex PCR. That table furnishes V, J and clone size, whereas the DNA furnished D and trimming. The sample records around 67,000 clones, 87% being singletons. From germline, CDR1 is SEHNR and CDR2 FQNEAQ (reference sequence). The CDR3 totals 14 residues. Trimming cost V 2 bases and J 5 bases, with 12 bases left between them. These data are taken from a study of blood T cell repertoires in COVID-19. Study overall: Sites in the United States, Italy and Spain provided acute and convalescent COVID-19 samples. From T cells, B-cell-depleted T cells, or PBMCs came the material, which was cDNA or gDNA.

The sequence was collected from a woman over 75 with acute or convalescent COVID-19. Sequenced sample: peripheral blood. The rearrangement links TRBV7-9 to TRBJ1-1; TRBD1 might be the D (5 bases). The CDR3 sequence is CASSLFGGGTEAFF. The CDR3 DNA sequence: TGTGCCAGCAGCTTATTCGGGGGAGGAACTGAAGCTTTCTTT.